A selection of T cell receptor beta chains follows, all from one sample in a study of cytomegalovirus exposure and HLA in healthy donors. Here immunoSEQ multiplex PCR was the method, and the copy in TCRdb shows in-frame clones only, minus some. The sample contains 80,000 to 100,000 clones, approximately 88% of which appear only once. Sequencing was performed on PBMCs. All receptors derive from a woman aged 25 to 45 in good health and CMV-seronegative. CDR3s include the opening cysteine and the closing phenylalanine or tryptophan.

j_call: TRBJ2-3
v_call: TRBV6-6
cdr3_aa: CASSPSGRGADTQYF

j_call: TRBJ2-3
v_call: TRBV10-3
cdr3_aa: CAISGGADTQYF

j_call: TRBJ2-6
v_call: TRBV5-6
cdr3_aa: CASSHRQTSGANVLTF

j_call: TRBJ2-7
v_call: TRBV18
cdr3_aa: CASSTDFYEQYF

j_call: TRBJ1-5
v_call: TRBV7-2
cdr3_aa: CASSSPGGAFNQPQHF

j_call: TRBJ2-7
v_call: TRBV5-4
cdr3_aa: CASSLEISGRGEQYF

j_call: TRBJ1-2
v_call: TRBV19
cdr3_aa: CASSIGSGYGYTF

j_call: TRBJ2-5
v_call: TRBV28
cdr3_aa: CASSYLEMTWKETQYF

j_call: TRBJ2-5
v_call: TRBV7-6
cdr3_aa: CASSRGQGRQETQYF

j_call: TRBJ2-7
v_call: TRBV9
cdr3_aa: CASSRDRGSYEQYF

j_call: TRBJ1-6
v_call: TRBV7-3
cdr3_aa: CASSPGDGTGNSPLHF

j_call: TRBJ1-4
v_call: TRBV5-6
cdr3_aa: CASSFAGGDEKLFF

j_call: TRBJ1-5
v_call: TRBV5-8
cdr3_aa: CASSLSWTYNQPQHF

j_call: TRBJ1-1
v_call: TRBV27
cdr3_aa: CANAKDRDRGWTEAFF

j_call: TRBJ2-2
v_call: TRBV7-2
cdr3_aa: CASSPTRTGELFF

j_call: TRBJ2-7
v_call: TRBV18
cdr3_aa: CASSPQTGNEQYF

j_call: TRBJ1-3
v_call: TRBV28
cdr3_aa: CASSLGGSARDTIYF

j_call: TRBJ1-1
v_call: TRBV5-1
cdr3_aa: CASSLVQGGTEAFF